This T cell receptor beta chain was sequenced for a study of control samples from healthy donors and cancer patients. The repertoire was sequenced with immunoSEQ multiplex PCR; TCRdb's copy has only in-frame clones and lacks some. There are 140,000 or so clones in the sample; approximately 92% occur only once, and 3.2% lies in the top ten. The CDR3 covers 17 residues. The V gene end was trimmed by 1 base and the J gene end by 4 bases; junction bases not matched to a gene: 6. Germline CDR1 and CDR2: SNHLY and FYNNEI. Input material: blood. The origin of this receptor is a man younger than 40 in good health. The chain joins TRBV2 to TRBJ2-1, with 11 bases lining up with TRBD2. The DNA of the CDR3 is TGTGCCAGCAGTGAAGTGTCTAGCGGGGGGCTATACAATGAGCAGTTCTTC. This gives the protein CASSEVSSGGLYNEQFF.